These T cell receptor beta chains were read from a single sample in a study of molecular identifiers for immune sequencing clone quantification. TCRdb recomputed calls from the PCR reads with MiXCR, one row per CDR3 protein. The sample comprises about 320,000 distinct CDR3 sequences, roughly 23% of which are singletons, and over 0.7% rests with the top ten. Material for sequencing was naive CD8+ T cells from blood, with Jurkat cell RNA spiked in. Receptors originate from a human donor in good health. Some libraries in this study had Jurkat cell RNA spiked in. The CDR3 runs from the conserved cysteine through the conserved F or W. The order of the fields is J gene, V gene, clone size, D gene, CDR3 DNA, CDR3 protein. A D gene is named only where the DNA matches it firmly. Size is stated for part of the rows, as once, few or many counts, or as a class when the clone is expanded.

TRBJ2-2,TRBV6-6,few,-,TGTGCCAACGGGGCCGGCACCGGGGAGCTGTTTTTT,CANGAGTGELFF
TRBJ1-5,TRBV4-3,many,-,TGCGCCAGCAGCCAAGATAAGGGGGAGATTCAGCCCCAGCATTTT,CASSQDKGEIQPQHF
TRBJ2-6,TRBV10-2,-,TRBD2,TGCGCCAGCAGCTTGAGAGACTCGGGACTAGAGATCCCCGTGGGGGGGGCCAACGTCCCGACTTTC,CASSLRDSGLEIPVGGANVPTF
TRBJ1-4,TRBV27,-,-,TGTGCCAGCAGTCTTCTTGATCGCGAAGAACTGTTTTTT,CASSLLDREELFF
TRBJ2-7,TRBV9,-,TRBD1,TGTGCCAGCAGTGGGGACAGCCGCACCTACGAGCAGTACTTC,CASSGDSRTYEQYF
TRBJ2-2,TRBV6-2/TRBV6-3,-,-,TGTGCCAGCAGTTACACATCCCGGGACACCCAAGCGGAGACCGGGGAGCTGTTTTTT,CASSYTSRDTQAETGELFF
TRBJ2-7,TRBV24-1,-,-,TGTGTCACCAGCGCAGGGATCTCCTACGAGCAGTACTTC,CVTSAGISYEQYF
TRBJ2-1,TRBV12-3/TRBV12-4,many,TRBD2,TGTGCCAGCAGCCCGAGGACTAGCGTTTCCTACAATGAGCAGTTCTTC,CASSPRTSVSYNEQFF
TRBJ1-1,TRBV7-6,many,-,TGTGCCAGCAGCACAAATCGGGGGACGGAGTCTATGAACACTGAAGCTTTCTTT,CASSTNRGTESMNTEAFF
TRBJ1-1,TRBV6-6,many,-,TGTGCCAGCAGGTATCAGGGAGGCTTGGATGAAGCTTTCTTT,CASRYQGGLDEAFF
TRBJ1-6,TRBV28,many,-,TGTGCCAGCAGTTTCGGGAATTCACCCCTCCACTTT,CASSFGNSPLHF
TRBJ2-7,TRBV7-6,-,TRBD2,TGTGCCAGCAGCTTAGAAGCTAGCGGGGGGCACTACGAGCAGTACTTC,CASSLEASGGHYEQYF
TRBJ2-7,TRBV4-1,many,TRBD1,TGCGCCAGCAGCCAAGTGGACAGGGGGTCCTACGAGCAGTACTTC,CASSQVDRGSYEQYF
TRBJ1-5,TRBV7-9,many,-,TGTGCCAGCAGCTCCAACACAAATCAGCCCCAGCATTTT,CASSSNTNQPQHF
TRBJ2-7,TRBV11-2,few,-,TGTGCCAGCAGCCCTCCGGGGTTCGGGCCCTCCTACGAGCAGTACTTC,CASSPPGFGPSYEQYF
TRBJ2-7,TRBV7-9,many,-,TGTGCCAGCAGCCCGCCACTGAACTCCTACGAGCAGTACTTC,CASSPPLNSYEQYF
TRBJ1-2,TRBV7-9,-,TRBD1,TGTGCCAGCAGCTTAGGGACAGGCGGAGACTATGGCTACACCTTC,CASSLGTGGDYGYTF
TRBJ2-7,TRBV7-2,many,TRBD2,TGTGCCAGCAGCTCGCCGGGACTAGCGGGGGACTACGAGCAGTACTTC,CASSSPGLAGDYEQYF
TRBJ2-3,TRBV27,few,TRBD2,TGTGCCAGCAGTTTCTTTGAGACTAGCGGGGGCCTTAGCACAGATACGCAGTATTTT,CASSFFETSGGLSTDTQYF
TRBJ2-7,TRBV7-9,once,-,TGTGCCAGCAGCTTATCCACGGGGGCAGACCTACGGGAGCAGTACTTC,CASSLSTGADLREQYF
TRBJ1-4,TRBV27,-,TRBD1,TGTGCCAGCAGTCCGACAGGGACTACAACTAATGAAAAACTGTTTTTT,CASSPTGTTTNEKLFF
TRBJ2-7,TRBV20-1,many,-,TGCAGTGCACCGTTATCGGGAGTGAACTACGAGCAGTACTTC,CSAPLSGVNYEQYF
TRBJ1-2,TRBV7-9,few,-,TGTGCCAGCAGCTCCGACTCCCGCGGACGGTCTAACTATGGCTACACCTTC,CASSSDSRGRSNYGYTF
TRBJ2-1,TRBV24-1,-,TRBD1,TGTGCCACCAGTGACGAGACAGGGGGTAGTTTGGGCAGTGAGCAGTTCTTC,CATSDETGGSLGSEQFF
TRBJ2-1,TRBV9,-,TRBD2,TGTGCCAGCAGCGTAGCTGGACTAGCGGGAGGTGAGCAGTTCTTC,CASSVAGLAGGEQFF
TRBJ2-5,TRBV7-2,many,TRBD2,TGTGCCAGCAGCATTAGCGGGGGGGCCCAAGAGACCCAGTACTTC,CASSISGGAQETQYF
TRBJ2-7,TRBV6-6,-,TRBD1,TGTGCCAGCAGTTACGCTCCGGGACAGACCTACGAGCAGTACTTC,CASSYAPGQTYEQYF
TRBJ1-1,TRBV27,-,-,TGTGCCAGCAGTCCGGGGGGCACCTGGGACACTGAAGCTTTCTTT,CASSPGGTWDTEAFF
TRBJ2-7,TRBV3-1,few,TRBD2,TGTGCCAGCAGCTCAGGTAGACTAGCGGGGGCCTACGAGCAGTACTTC,CASSSGRLAGAYEQYF
TRBJ2-5,TRBV6-5,many,TRBD1,TGTGCCAGCAGTTACTCTTGGCAGGACAGGGGAGAGACCCAGTACTTC,CASSYSWQDRGETQYF
TRBJ2-7,TRBV29-1,many,-,TGCAGCGTTGAGACTGGGGGGAGCTACGAGCAGTACTTC,CSVETGGSYEQYF
TRBJ2-7,TRBV29-1,many,TRBD1,TGCAGCGTTGAAGGCGGGTACGGGACAGCCTACGAGCAGTACTTC,CSVEGGYGTAYEQYF
TRBJ1-1,TRBV6-1,many,TRBD1,TGTGCCAGCAGTGACACAGGGGGTCGTGACTCCTTGACTGAAGCTTTCTTT,CASSDTGGRDSLTEAFF
TRBJ1-5,TRBV6-1,many,-,TGTGCCAGCAGTGAATATGCAGCTAGCAATCAGCCCCAGCATTTT,CASSEYAASNQPQHF
TRBJ1-1,TRBV28,many,-,TGTGCCAGCAGTTTATCCCAAATAGCTTTCTTT,CASSLSQIAFF
TRBJ1-1,TRBV28,many,TRBD1,TGTGCCAGCAGCATAACAGGGGGCGACTACACTGAAGCTTTCTTT,CASSITGGDYTEAFF
TRBJ2-7,TRBV27,few,-,TGTGCCAGCAGTTCACTCTCGACCTCCTTCTACGAGCAGTACTTC,CASSSLSTSFYEQYF
TRBJ1-1,TRBV12-3/TRBV12-4,-,TRBD1,TGTGCCAGCACCGGGACAGGGATGAACACTGAAGCTTTCTTT,CASTGTGMNTEAFF
TRBJ2-1,TRBV30,many,TRBD2,TGTGCCTGGAGCAAAGGGACTAGCTCGGCGGATGAGCAGTTCTTC,CAWSKGTSSADEQFF
TRBJ2-7,TRBV7-8,many,-,TGTGCCAGCAGATTAGGGTCTAGTCTCAGCTACGAGCAGTACTTC,CASRLGSSLSYEQYF
TRBJ2-3,TRBV4-1,many,TRBD2,TGCGCCAGCAGCCCTCGGTTAGCGGGGGGATATGCAGATACGCAGTATTTT,CASSPRLAGGYADTQYF
TRBJ2-1,TRBV2,few,-,TGTGCCAGCAGTCAGAGCAGGGTTACGTACAATGAGCAGTTCTTC,CASSQSRVTYNEQFF
TRBJ1-1,TRBV7-9,many,-,TGTGCCAGCAGCTTAGTTGGGGGGCCCACTGAAGCTTTCTTT,CASSLVGGPTEAFF
TRBJ1-4,TRBV2,many,-,TGTGCCAGCAGTGAAGCGAGTGGGGGGTTGAATGAAAAACTGTTTTTT,CASSEASGGLNEKLFF
TRBJ2-3,TRBV7-2,many,-,TGTGCCAGCAGCTTATTTTCGTCTAGCACAGATACGCAGTATTTT,CASSLFSSSTDTQYF
TRBJ2-7,TRBV10-3,-,TRBD1,TGTGCCATCAGTGACCCGGGACAGGGCACCTACGAGCAGTACTTC,CAISDPGQGTYEQYF
TRBJ1-1,TRBV6-2/TRBV6-3,-,-,TGTGCCAGCAGTTACGGACACCTGAACACTGAAGCTTTCTTT,CASSYGHLNTEAFF
TRBJ2-5,TRBV3-1,few,TRBD2,TGTGCCAGCAGCCAAGATGTTATTAGCGGGGGGCCTCCTCAAGAGACCCAGTACTTC,CASSQDVISGGPPQETQYF
TRBJ2-2,TRBV6-7,-,TRBD1,TGTGCCAGCAGTTACTCCACCTCAGGGGGCAGAAACACCGGGGAGCTGTTTTTT,CASSYSTSGGRNTGELFF
TRBJ2-4,TRBV11-2,-,-,TGTGCCAGCAGCTTAGGTCAGGGTATGGGAATGGGCATTCAGTACTTC,CASSLGQGMGMGIQYF
TRBJ1-1,TRBV9,many,-,TGTGCCAGCAGCGTAGTTCAGGGATTTCAGACTGAAGCTTTCTTT,CASSVVQGFQTEAFF